A selection of T cell receptor beta chains follows, all from one sample in a study of blood T cell repertoires in COVID-19. Sequencing used immunoSEQ multiplex PCR; TCRdb keeps in-frame clones, though not all of them. Found here are some 460,000 clones, around 90% of them singletons; the top ten hold about 2%. What was sequenced was PBMCs or T cells enriched from blood (not recorded which). The receptors were gathered from a woman between 18 and 29 years old with acute COVID-19. CDR3s include the opening cysteine and the closing phenylalanine or tryptophan. The D gene is left open where the match is weak. Not all rows give a size; the values are once, few, many and, for expanded clones, a class.

clone size: .; J gene: TRBJ2-1; V gene: TRBV24-1; D gene: TRBD2; CDR3 DNA: TGTGCCACCAGCGCTAGCGGGGGGCCTTACAATGAGCAGTTCTTC; CDR3 protein: CATSASGGPYNEQFF
clone size: .; J gene: TRBJ1-5; V gene: TRBV7-2; D gene: .; CDR3 DNA: TGTGCCAGCAGCGTCCAAGAGAGTCAGCCCCAGCATTTT; CDR3 protein: CASSVQESQPQHF
clone size: few; J gene: TRBJ1-1; V gene: TRBV28; D gene: .; CDR3 DNA: TGTGCCAGCAGTTTAAGAGGGAACACTGAAGCTTTCTTT; CDR3 protein: CASSLRGNTEAFF
clone size: .; J gene: TRBJ2-5; V gene: TRBV7-2; D gene: TRBD1; CDR3 DNA: TGTGCCAGCAGCGTGGACAGGAGGCGCGAGACCCAGTACTTC; CDR3 protein: CASSVDRRRETQYF
clone size: .; J gene: TRBJ1-2; V gene: TRBV7-3; D gene: TRBD1; CDR3 DNA: TGTGCCAGCAGCTTTACAGGGGATGGTGGCTACACCTTC; CDR3 protein: CASSFTGDGGYTF
clone size: .; J gene: TRBJ2-2; V gene: TRBV28; D gene: .; CDR3 DNA: TGTGCCAGCAGTTTATGGGTAGGGGCCGGGGAGCTGTTTTTT; CDR3 protein: CASSLWVGAGELFF
clone size: .; J gene: TRBJ2-1; V gene: TRBV7-2; D gene: .; CDR3 DNA: TGTGCCAGCAGCTCTAGGGGAGGTGAGCAGTTCTTC; CDR3 protein: CASSSRGGEQFF
clone size: .; J gene: TRBJ1-2; V gene: TRBV9; D gene: TRBD1; CDR3 DNA: TGTGCCAGCAGCCTGGGACAGGGGGCGTATGGCTACACCTTC; CDR3 protein: CASSLGQGAYGYTF
clone size: .; J gene: TRBJ2-7; V gene: TRBV28; D gene: TRBD1; CDR3 DNA: TGTGCCAGCAGTAGGACAGGGTATTACGAGCAGTACTTC; CDR3 protein: CASSRTGYYEQYF
clone size: .; J gene: TRBJ2-5; V gene: TRBV28; D gene: TRBD1; CDR3 DNA: TGTGCCAGCAGACTGACAGGGGGCAAACAAGAGACCCAGTACTTC; CDR3 protein: CASRLTGGKQETQYF
clone size: .; J gene: TRBJ2-7; V gene: TRBV7-8; D gene: TRBD1; CDR3 DNA: TGTGCCAGCAGCTCTGGGACAGGGTGGTACGAGCAGTACTTC; CDR3 protein: CASSSGTGWYEQYF
clone size: .; J gene: TRBJ1-2; V gene: TRBV6-5; D gene: TRBD1; CDR3 DNA: TGTGCCAGCAGCGCCGCCGGGACAGTTTATGGCTACACCTTC; CDR3 protein: CASSAAGTVYGYTF
clone size: .; J gene: TRBJ1-6; V gene: TRBV7-2; D gene: .; CDR3 DNA: TGTGCCAGCAGCTTAGGGGCCGTTCTGGATTCACCCCTCCACTTT; CDR3 protein: CASSLGAVLDSPLHF
clone size: .; J gene: TRBJ2-1; V gene: TRBV7-3; D gene: TRBD2; CDR3 DNA: TGTGCCAGCAGCTTCGGTTATAGCGGGGGGAACAATGAGCAGTTCTTC; CDR3 protein: CASSFGYSGGNNEQFF
clone size: .; J gene: TRBJ2-2; V gene: TRBV9; D gene: TRBD2; CDR3 DNA: TGTGCCAGCAGCGGAACTAGCGGGGGCACCGGGGAGCTGTTTTTT; CDR3 protein: CASSGTSGGTGELFF
clone size: .; J gene: TRBJ1-2; V gene: TRBV4-1; D gene: .; CDR3 DNA: TGCGCCAGCAGCCTCCCTTCCAAGGAGGGCGGCTATGGCTACACCTTC; CDR3 protein: CASSLPSKEGGYGYTF
clone size: .; J gene: TRBJ2-3; V gene: TRBV7-9; D gene: TRBD1; CDR3 DNA: TGTGCCAGCAGCTTGGGACCGGGACAGAATACAGATACGCAGTATTTT; CDR3 protein: CASSLGPGQNTDTQYF
clone size: .; J gene: TRBJ2-3; V gene: TRBV6-2/TRBV6-3; D gene: TRBD1; CDR3 DNA: TGTGCCAGCAGTTACAGACAGGGCCTAATTGGCACAGATACGCAGTATTTT; CDR3 protein: CASSYRQGLIGTDTQYF
clone size: .; J gene: TRBJ1-6; V gene: TRBV6-5; D gene: .; CDR3 DNA: TGTGCCAGCAGCGGGGAACAGAGAAATTCACCCCTCCACTTT; CDR3 protein: CASSGEQRNSPLHF
clone size: .; J gene: TRBJ2-1; V gene: TRBV4-1; D gene: TRBD1; CDR3 DNA: TGCGCCAGCAGCCGGGACAGGGGGACCTACAATGAGCAGTTCTTC; CDR3 protein: CASSRDRGTYNEQFF
clone size: .; J gene: TRBJ1-2; V gene: TRBV6-2/TRBV6-3; D gene: .; CDR3 DNA: TGTGCCAGCAGTTTTGGACAGACTAACTATGGCTACACCTTC; CDR3 protein: CASSFGQTNYGYTF
clone size: .; J gene: TRBJ2-7; V gene: TRBV5-8; D gene: TRBD1; CDR3 DNA: TGTGCCAGCAGCTTGTACAGGGGGCGGGACGAGCAGTACTTC; CDR3 protein: CASSLYRGRDEQYF
clone size: .; J gene: TRBJ2-2; V gene: TRBV28; D gene: TRBD2; CDR3 DNA: TGTGCCAGCAGTTTATGGAGACTAGCGGGAGGGCCCGGGGAGCTGTTTTTT; CDR3 protein: CASSLWRLAGGPGELFF
clone size: .; J gene: TRBJ1-1; V gene: TRBV9; D gene: TRBD1; CDR3 DNA: TGTGCCAGCAGTGCTTCGACAGGGGAGACTGAAGCTTTCTTT; CDR3 protein: CASSASTGETEAFF
clone size: .; J gene: TRBJ2-3; V gene: TRBV7-2; D gene: .; CDR3 DNA: TGTGCCAGCAGCTTAGGACTTTTGGAAACGCAGTATTTT; CDR3 protein: CASSLGLLETQYF
clone size: .; J gene: TRBJ2-1; V gene: TRBV7-2; D gene: TRBD2; CDR3 DNA: TGTGCCAGCAGCCCCCGGACTAGCAATCCTGAGCAGTTCTTC; CDR3 protein: CASSPRTSNPEQFF
clone size: .; J gene: TRBJ2-7; V gene: TRBV7-8; D gene: .; CDR3 DNA: TGTGCCAGCAGCTTATCCAACGAGCAGTACTTC; CDR3 protein: CASSLSNEQYF
clone size: .; J gene: TRBJ1-2; V gene: TRBV9; D gene: TRBD1; CDR3 DNA: TGTGCCAGCAGCGTAGCTACGGGGGAGAGGGGGCAAGATGGCTACACCTTC; CDR3 protein: CASSVATGERGQDGYTF
clone size: .; J gene: TRBJ2-3; V gene: TRBV9; D gene: TRBD1; CDR3 DNA: TGTGCCAGCAGCCCACCGGGACAGGGGTCAGATACGCAGTATTTT; CDR3 protein: CASSPPGQGSDTQYF
clone size: .; J gene: TRBJ2-7; V gene: TRBV19; D gene: TRBD2; CDR3 DNA: TGTGCCAGTAGTATAATGGGACTAGGGGCCTACGAGCAGTACTTC; CDR3 protein: CASSIMGLGAYEQYF
clone size: .; J gene: TRBJ2-1; V gene: TRBV20-1; D gene: .; CDR3 DNA: TGCAGTGCTAGGGAGGCCAATGAGCAGTTCTTC; CDR3 protein: CSAREANEQFF
clone size: .; J gene: TRBJ2-3; V gene: TRBV12-3/TRBV12-4; D gene: .; CDR3 DNA: TGTGCCAGCAGTTTACTCAGTATTGATACGCAGTATTTT; CDR3 protein: CASSLLSIDTQYF
clone size: .; J gene: TRBJ1-5; V gene: TRBV15; D gene: TRBD1; CDR3 DNA: TGTGCCACCAGCAGAGATGGGACAGGGTATCAGCCCCAGCATTTT; CDR3 protein: CATSRDGTGYQPQHF
clone size: once; J gene: TRBJ2-7; V gene: TRBV20-1; D gene: TRBD1; CDR3 DNA: TGCAGTGCTAGTTCCGGGACAGGGGGTATCTACGAGCAGTACTTC; CDR3 protein: CSASSGTGGIYEQYF
clone size: .; J gene: TRBJ2-1; V gene: TRBV7-3; D gene: TRBD1; CDR3 DNA: TGTGCCAGCAGCTTAGGGCAACAGGGGATAAGGTTCTTC; CDR3 protein: CASSLGQQGIRFF
clone size: .; J gene: TRBJ1-1; V gene: TRBV25-1; D gene: .; CDR3 DNA: TGTGCCAGCAGTGGAGGTTATGTGAACACTGAAGCTTTCTTT; CDR3 protein: CASSGGYVNTEAFF
clone size: few; J gene: TRBJ2-7; V gene: TRBV7-6; D gene: .; CDR3 DNA: TGTGCCAGCCAAGGGGGGGAGGGAATGATCCAGTACGAGCAGTACTTC; CDR3 protein: CASQGGEGMIQYEQYF
clone size: .; J gene: TRBJ2-2; V gene: TRBV28; D gene: TRBD1; CDR3 DNA: TGTGCCAGCACGGGACAGGGCTATAACACCGGGGAGCTGTTTTTT; CDR3 protein: CASTGQGYNTGELFF
clone size: .; J gene: TRBJ1-5; V gene: TRBV6-5; D gene: TRBD1; CDR3 DNA: TGTGCCAGCAGTAACGACAGGGCCGGCAATCAGCCCCAGCATTTT; CDR3 protein: CASSNDRAGNQPQHF
clone size: .; J gene: TRBJ2-5; V gene: TRBV29-1; D gene: .; CDR3 DNA: TGCAGCGTTTCGTGGCGACTAGGGGCCCAAGAGACCCAGTACTTC; CDR3 protein: CSVSWRLGAQETQYF
clone size: .; J gene: TRBJ2-7; V gene: TRBV5-6; D gene: .; CDR3 DNA: TGTGCCAGCAGTTTTACCGGACAGTTCTACGAGCAGTACTTC; CDR3 protein: CASSFTGQFYEQYF
clone size: .; J gene: TRBJ2-1; V gene: TRBV7-9; D gene: .; CDR3 DNA: TGTGCCAGCAGCTTAGAACTGTCCGATGGGTTCTTC; CDR3 protein: CASSLELSDGFF
clone size: .; J gene: TRBJ1-2; V gene: TRBV28; D gene: .; CDR3 DNA: TGTGCCAGCAGTTTAAATGCAGGTCTCAATGGCTACACCTTC; CDR3 protein: CASSLNAGLNGYTF
clone size: .; J gene: TRBJ2-1; V gene: TRBV7-9; D gene: TRBD2; CDR3 DNA: TGTGCCAGCAGCTTACCTCTAGCGGGGGGAGGCGGCTACAATGAGCAGTTCTTC; CDR3 protein: CASSLPLAGGGGYNEQFF
clone size: .; J gene: TRBJ2-1; V gene: TRBV19; D gene: TRBD2; CDR3 DNA: TGTGCCAGTAGTGGGGAACCGGGACTAGGGGATGAGCAGTTCTTC; CDR3 protein: CASSGEPGLGDEQFF
clone size: .; J gene: TRBJ1-1; V gene: TRBV2; D gene: TRBD1; CDR3 DNA: TGTGCCAGCAGTGACGAGACAGGGTACACTGAAGCTTTCTTT; CDR3 protein: CASSDETGYTEAFF
clone size: .; J gene: TRBJ2-3; V gene: TRBV9; D gene: .; CDR3 DNA: TGTGCCAGCAGCCCGGGGGTAGCGGCTTGGGCCGATACGCAGTATTTT; CDR3 protein: CASSPGVAAWADTQYF
clone size: .; J gene: TRBJ1-6; V gene: TRBV5-1; D gene: .; CDR3 DNA: TGCGCCAGCAGCTTGTCTCAGGGAACGTTTTCACCCCTCCACTTT; CDR3 protein: CASSLSQGTFSPLHF
clone size: .; J gene: TRBJ2-5; V gene: TRBV24-1; D gene: .; CDR3 DNA: TGTGCCACCAGTGGACCGGGACATCGACGCGAGACCCAGTACTTC; CDR3 protein: CATSGPGHRRETQYF
clone size: .; J gene: TRBJ2-6; V gene: TRBV10-3; D gene: TRBD1; CDR3 DNA: TGTGCCATCAAGGGACAGGGCCGCTCTGGGGCCAACGTCCTGACTTTC; CDR3 protein: CAIKGQGRSGANVLTF
clone size: .; J gene: TRBJ2-5; V gene: TRBV12-3/TRBV12-4; D gene: TRBD2; CDR3 DNA: TGTGCCAGCACCAGCGGGATAGAGACCCAGTACTTC; CDR3 protein: CASTSGIETQYF
clone size: .; J gene: TRBJ2-2; V gene: TRBV5-1; D gene: .; CDR3 DNA: TGCGCCAGCAGCCCCCGGGGAATTAACACCGGGGAGCTGTTTTTT; CDR3 protein: CASSPRGINTGELFF
clone size: .; J gene: TRBJ1-4; V gene: TRBV6-4; D gene: .; CDR3 DNA: TGTGCCAGCAGTAAATCAGGTGCAACTAATGAAAAACTGTTTTTT; CDR3 protein: CASSKSGATNEKLFF
clone size: .; J gene: TRBJ2-3; V gene: TRBV4-3; D gene: TRBD1; CDR3 DNA: TGCGCCAGCAGCCAAGATATAGGGACAGGGGGCCCCACAGATACGCAGTATTTT; CDR3 protein: CASSQDIGTGGPTDTQYF
clone size: .; J gene: TRBJ1-6; V gene: TRBV19; D gene: .; CDR3 DNA: TGTGCCAGTAGTATTCAGACAGGCGGAAATTCACCCCTCCACTTT; CDR3 protein: CASSIQTGGNSPLHF
clone size: .; J gene: TRBJ2-7; V gene: TRBV2; D gene: TRBD1; CDR3 DNA: TGTGCCAGCAGAGGGACAGGGGGCTACGAGCAGTACTTC; CDR3 protein: CASRGTGGYEQYF
clone size: once; J gene: TRBJ2-7; V gene: TRBV7-6; D gene: TRBD2; CDR3 DNA: TGTGCCAGCAGCGCGACTAGCGGGGGGGTTTACTACGAGCAGTACTTC; CDR3 protein: CASSATSGGVYYEQYF
clone size: .; J gene: TRBJ2-7; V gene: TRBV19; D gene: .; CDR3 DNA: TGTGCCAGTAGTATACGGGGAGGAAATGGCTACGAGCAGTACTTC; CDR3 protein: CASSIRGGNGYEQYF
clone size: .; J gene: TRBJ2-1; V gene: TRBV12-3/TRBV12-4; D gene: .; CDR3 DNA: TGTGCCAGCAGCTTAACAGGCAATGAGCAGTTCTTC; CDR3 protein: CASSLTGNEQFF
clone size: .; J gene: TRBJ1-2; V gene: TRBV5-4; D gene: TRBD1; CDR3 DNA: TGTGCCAGCAGATCAACAGGGGTAATTGGCTACACCTTC; CDR3 protein: CASRSTGVIGYTF